Here is one T cell receptor (beta chain) with its context. The entry originates in a study of blood T cell repertoires in COVID-19. The wider study: The analysed material was cDNA or gDNA that came from T cells, B-cell-depleted T cells, or PBMCs.

In the study's own analysis: Using reference gene primer amplification, nucleated cell counts were estimated. Assay used: immunoSEQ multiplex PCR; TCRdb lists only in-frame clones, some missing. D and trimming were read from the DNA, whereas the V and J calls and clone size are those reported in that table. There are 70,000 or so clones in the sample; 80% to 90% occur only once, and 29% lies in the top ten. The germline V gene has CDR1 MNHEY and CDR2 SVGAGI. The CDR3 has 14 residues. Trimming removed 6 bases from V and 3 bases from J, with 14 bases in between. The material sequenced was peripheral blood. The receptor's source is a woman at least 80 years old with active or convalescent COVID-19. This sequence joins TRBV6-5 and TRBJ1-1, with D possibly TRBD1 on 5 matching bases. The CDR3 sequence: CASRWAGGDTEAFF. The CDR3 DNA reads TGTGCCAGCAGGTGGGCGGGGGGTGACACTGAAGCTTTCTTT.